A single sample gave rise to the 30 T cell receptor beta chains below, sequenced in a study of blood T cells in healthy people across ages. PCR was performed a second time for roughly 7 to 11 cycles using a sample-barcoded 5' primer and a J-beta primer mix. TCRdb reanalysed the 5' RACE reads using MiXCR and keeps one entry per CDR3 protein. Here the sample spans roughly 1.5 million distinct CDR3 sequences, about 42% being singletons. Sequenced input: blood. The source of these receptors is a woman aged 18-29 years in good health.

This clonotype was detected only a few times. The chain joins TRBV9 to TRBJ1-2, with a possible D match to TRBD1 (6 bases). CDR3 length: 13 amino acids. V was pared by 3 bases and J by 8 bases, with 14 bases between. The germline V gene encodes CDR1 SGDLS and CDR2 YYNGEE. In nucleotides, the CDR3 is TGTGCCAGCAGCGGAAACAGGGCTGGGGGCTACACCTTC. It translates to CASSGNRAGGYTF.

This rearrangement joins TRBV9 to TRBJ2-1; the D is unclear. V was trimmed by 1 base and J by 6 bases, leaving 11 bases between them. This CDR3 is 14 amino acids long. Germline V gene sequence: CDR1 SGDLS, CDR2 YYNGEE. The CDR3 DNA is TGTGCCAGCAGCGTAAGCAAAGAATCCAATGAGCAGTTCTTC. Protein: CASSVSKESNEQFF.

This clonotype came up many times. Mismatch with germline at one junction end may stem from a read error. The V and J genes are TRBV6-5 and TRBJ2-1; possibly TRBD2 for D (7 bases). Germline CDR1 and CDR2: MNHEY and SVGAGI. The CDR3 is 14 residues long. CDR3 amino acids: CASSHSGGANEQFF. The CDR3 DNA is TGTGCCAGCAGTCACTCTGGGGGGGCGAATGAGCAGTTCTTC.

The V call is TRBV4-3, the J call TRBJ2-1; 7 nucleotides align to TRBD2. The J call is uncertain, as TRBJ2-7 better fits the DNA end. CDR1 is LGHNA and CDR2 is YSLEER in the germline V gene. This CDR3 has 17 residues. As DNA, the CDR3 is TGCGCCAGCAGCCAACAACTAGCGTTCTTCTCCTACAATGAGCAGTACTTC. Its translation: CASSQQLAFFSYNEQYF.

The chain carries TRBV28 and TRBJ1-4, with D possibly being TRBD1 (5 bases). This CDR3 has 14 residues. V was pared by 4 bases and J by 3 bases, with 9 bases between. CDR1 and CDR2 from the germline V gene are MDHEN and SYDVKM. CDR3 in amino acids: CASSSGAANEKLFF. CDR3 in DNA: TGTGCCAGCAGTTCCGGGGCAGCTAATGAAAAACTGTTTTTT.

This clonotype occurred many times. The CDR3 region has the DNA TGTGCCAGCAGTTCCACCCGGGAAGCTAACTATGGCTACACCTTC. This sequence encodes CASSSTREANYGYTF. This chain connects TRBV6-5 to TRBJ1-2; no reliable D call. The V end was cut by 4 bases, the J end by 0 bases, with 12 bases between. Germline V gene data show CDR1 as MNHEY and CDR2 as SVGAGI. This CDR3 region has 15 residues.

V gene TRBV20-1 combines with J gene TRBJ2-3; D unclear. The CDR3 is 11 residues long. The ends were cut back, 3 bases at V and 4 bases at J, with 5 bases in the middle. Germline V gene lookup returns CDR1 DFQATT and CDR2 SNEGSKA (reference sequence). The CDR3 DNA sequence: TGCAGTGCTAGTGAGCCAGATACGCAGTATTTT. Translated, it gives CSASEPDTQYF.

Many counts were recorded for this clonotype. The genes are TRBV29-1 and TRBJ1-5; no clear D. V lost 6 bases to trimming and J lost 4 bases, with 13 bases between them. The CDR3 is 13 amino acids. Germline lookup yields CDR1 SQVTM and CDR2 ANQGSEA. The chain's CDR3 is CSVGWGRNQPQHF. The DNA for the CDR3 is TGCAGCGTGGGGTGGGGTAGGAATCAGCCCCAGCATTTT.

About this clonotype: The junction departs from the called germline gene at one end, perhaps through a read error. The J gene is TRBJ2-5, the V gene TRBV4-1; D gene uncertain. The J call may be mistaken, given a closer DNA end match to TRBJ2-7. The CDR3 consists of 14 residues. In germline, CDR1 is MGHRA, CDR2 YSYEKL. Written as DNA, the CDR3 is TGCGCCAGCAGCCAATATTTTCTCTCCGACGAGCAGTACTTC. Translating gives CASSQYFLSDEQYF.

The CDR3 protein is CASSWGMVSGKNIQYF. As DNA, the CDR3 is TGTGCCAGCAGTTGGGGGATGGTCAGCGGGAAAAACATTCAGTACTTC. The chain couples TRBV12-3 or TRBV12-4 to TRBJ2-4, with D maybe TRBD2 (6 bases). The ends were cut back, 4 bases at V and 4 bases at J, with 17 bases in the middle. The CDR3 contains 16 residues.

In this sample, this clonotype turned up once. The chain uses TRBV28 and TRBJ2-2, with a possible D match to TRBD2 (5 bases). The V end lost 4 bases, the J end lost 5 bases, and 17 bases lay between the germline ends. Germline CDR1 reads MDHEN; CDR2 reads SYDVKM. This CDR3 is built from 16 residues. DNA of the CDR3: TGTGCCAGCAGTTCCAGCGGTGGGTACCGAACCGGGGAGCTGTTTTTT. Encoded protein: CASSSSGGYRTGELFF.

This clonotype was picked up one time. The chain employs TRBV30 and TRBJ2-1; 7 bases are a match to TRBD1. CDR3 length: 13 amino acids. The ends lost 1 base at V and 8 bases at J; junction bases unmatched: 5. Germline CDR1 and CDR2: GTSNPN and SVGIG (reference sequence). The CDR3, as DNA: TGTGCCTGGAGTGGAAACAGGGGCTATGAGCAGTTCTTC. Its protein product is CAWSGNRGYEQFF. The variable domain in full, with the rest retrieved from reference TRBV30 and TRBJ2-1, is SQTIHQWPATLVQPVGSPLSLECTVEGTSNPNLYWYRQAAGRGLQLLFYSVGIGQISSEVPQNLSASRPQDRQFILSSKKLLLSDSGFYLCAWSGNRGYEQFFGPGTRLTVL.

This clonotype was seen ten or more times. The CDR3 loop is CASSQEADLAGVFEQYF. The CDR3, as DNA: TGTGCCAGCAGCCAAGAAGCGGATCTAGCGGGGGTTTTTGAGCAGTACTTC. This chain uses TRBV14 with TRBJ2-7, with TRBD2 matching 10 bases. The CDR3 has 17 residues. Looked up from germline, CDR1 is SGHDN and CDR2 is FVKESK. V was clipped by 0 bases and J by 7 bases; unmatched bases: 12.

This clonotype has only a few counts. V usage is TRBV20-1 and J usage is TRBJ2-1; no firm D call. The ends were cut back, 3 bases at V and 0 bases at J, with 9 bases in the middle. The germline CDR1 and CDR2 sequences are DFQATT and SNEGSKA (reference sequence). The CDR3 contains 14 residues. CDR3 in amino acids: CSARRSSSYNEQFF. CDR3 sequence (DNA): TGCAGTGCTAGGCGATCATCCTCCTACAATGAGCAGTTCTTC.

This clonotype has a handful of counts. CDR3 sequence: CASSLYPVGRGLLLTEAFF. The CDR3 nucleotides read TGTGCCAGCAGTTTATATCCAGTCGGCAGGGGATTGTTGTTAACTGAAGCTTTCTTT. V is TRBV27 and J is TRBJ1-1, with TRBD1 as a possible D gene (6 bases). This CDR3 is 19 amino acids long. Trimming took 1 base from V and 5 from J, leaving 26 bases between them. Germline CDR1 MNHEY, CDR2 SMNVEV (reference sequence).

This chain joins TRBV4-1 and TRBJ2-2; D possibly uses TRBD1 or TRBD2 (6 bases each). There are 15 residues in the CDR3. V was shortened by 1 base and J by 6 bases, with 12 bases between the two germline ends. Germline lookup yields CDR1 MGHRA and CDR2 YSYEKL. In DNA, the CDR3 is TGCGCCAGCAGCCAAGGAGGGGGGTACGCCGGGGAGCTGTTTTTT. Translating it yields CASSQGGGYAGELFF.

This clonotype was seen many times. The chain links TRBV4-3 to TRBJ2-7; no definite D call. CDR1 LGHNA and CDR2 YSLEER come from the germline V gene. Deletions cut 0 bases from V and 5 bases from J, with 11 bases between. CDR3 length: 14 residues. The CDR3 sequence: CASSQDLGWDEQYF. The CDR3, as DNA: TGCGCCAGCAGCCAAGATCTGGGTTGGGACGAGCAGTACTTC.

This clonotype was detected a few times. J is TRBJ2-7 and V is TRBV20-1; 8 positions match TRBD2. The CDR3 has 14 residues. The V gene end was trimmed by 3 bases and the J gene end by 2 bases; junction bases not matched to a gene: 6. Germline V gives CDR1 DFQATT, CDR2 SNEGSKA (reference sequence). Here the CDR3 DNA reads TGCAGTGCTAGCCCGACAGCGGGGGCCTACGAGCAGTACTTC. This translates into CSASPTAGAYEQYF.

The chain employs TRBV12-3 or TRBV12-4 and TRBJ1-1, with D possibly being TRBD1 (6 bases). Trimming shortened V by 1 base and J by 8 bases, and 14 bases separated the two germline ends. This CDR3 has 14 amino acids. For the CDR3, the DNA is TGTGCCAGCAGTTTAGTGGGGGGGCGGGCCGAAGCTTTCTTT. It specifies CASSLVGGRAEAFF.

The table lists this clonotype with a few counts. The CDR3 reads CSAKGLVSYGYTF. The CDR3, as DNA: TGCAGTGCTAAGGGGTTAGTAAGCTATGGCTACACCTTC. The V and J genes are TRBV20-1 and TRBJ1-2, with D tentatively TRBD1 (5 bases). Deletions cut 4 bases from V and 4 bases from J, with 13 bases between. The CDR3 loop spans 13 amino acids. Germline CDR1 DFQATT, CDR2 SNEGSKA (reference sequence).

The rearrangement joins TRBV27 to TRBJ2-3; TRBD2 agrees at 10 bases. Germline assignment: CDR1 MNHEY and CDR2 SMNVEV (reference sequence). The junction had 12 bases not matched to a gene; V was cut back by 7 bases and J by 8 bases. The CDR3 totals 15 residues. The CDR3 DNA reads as TGTGCCAGCAACGGACCAGCGGGGGGGCGTCCTACGCAGTATTTT. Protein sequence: CASNGPAGGRPTQYF.

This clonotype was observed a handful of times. DNA of the CDR3: TGTGCCAGCCGACTCCGGGAAGCGGCTTCCTACAATGAGCAGTTCTTC. It is translated as CASRLREAASYNEQFF. The chain has TRBV27 and TRBJ2-1, with D tentatively TRBD2 (5 bases). Germline V gene data show CDR1 as MNHEY and CDR2 as SMNVEV (reference sequence). This CDR3 is 16 amino acids long. Trimming took 8 bases from V and 1 from J, leaving 18 bases between them.

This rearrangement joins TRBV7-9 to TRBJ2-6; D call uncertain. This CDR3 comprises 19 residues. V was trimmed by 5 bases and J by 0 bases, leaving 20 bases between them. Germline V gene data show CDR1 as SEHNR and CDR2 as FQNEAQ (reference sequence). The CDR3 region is CASSRRRPSLSSGANVLTF. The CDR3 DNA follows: TGTGCCAGCAGCCGGCGTAGGCCTTCCTTATCCTCTGGGGCCAACGTCCTGACTTTC.

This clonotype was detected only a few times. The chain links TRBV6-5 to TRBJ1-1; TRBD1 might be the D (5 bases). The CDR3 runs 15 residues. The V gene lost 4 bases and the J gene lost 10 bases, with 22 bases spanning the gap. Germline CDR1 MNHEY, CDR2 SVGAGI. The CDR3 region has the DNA TGTGCCAGCAGTTCCTTCCTCGACAGTCCAACGGGAGCTTTCTTT. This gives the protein CASSSFLDSPTGAFF.

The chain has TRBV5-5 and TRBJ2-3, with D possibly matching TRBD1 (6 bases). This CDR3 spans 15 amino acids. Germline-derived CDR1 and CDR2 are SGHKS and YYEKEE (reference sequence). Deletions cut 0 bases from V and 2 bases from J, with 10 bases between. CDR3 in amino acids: CASSLVQGNTDTQYF. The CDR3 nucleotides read TGTGCCAGCAGCTTGGTACAGGGTAACACAGATACGCAGTATTTT.

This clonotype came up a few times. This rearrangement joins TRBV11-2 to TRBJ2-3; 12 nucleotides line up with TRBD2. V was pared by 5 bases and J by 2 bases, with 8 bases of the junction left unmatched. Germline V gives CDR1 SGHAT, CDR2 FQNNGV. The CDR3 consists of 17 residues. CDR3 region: CASSPRRLAGATDTQYF. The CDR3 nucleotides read TGTGCCAGCAGCCCACGTAGACTAGCGGGGGCCACAGATACGCAGTATTTT.

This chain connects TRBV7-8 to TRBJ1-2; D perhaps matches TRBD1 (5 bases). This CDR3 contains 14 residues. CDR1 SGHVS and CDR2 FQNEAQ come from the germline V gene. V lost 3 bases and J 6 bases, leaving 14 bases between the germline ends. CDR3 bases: TGTGCCAGCAGCTTCGCCACAGCGGGGCATGGCTACACCTTC. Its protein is CASSFATAGHGYTF.

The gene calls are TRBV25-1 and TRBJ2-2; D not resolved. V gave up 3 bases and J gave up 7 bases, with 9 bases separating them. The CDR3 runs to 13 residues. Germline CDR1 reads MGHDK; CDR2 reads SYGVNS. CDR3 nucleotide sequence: TGTGCCAGCAGTGACAGACCCCTCGGGGAGCTGTTTTTT. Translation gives CASSDRPLGELFF.

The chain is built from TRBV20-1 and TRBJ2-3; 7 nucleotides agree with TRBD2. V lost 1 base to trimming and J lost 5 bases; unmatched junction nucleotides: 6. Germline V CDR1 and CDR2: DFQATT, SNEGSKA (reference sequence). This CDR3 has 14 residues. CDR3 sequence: CSARVGPGGDTQYF. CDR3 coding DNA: TGCAGTGCTAGAGTGGGGCCGGGGGGAGATACGCAGTATTTT.

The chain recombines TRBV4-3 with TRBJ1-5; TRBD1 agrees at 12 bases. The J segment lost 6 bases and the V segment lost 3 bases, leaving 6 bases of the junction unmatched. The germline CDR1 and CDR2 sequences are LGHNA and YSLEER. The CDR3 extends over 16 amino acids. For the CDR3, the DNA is TGCGCCAGCAGCCAGACCGGGACAGGGGGCTTTCAGCCCCAGCATTTT. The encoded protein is CASSQTGTGGFQPQHF.